Shown below are 30 T cell receptor beta chains from a single sample sequenced in a study of T cell changes during pregnancy in multiple sclerosis. Produced via immunoSEQ multiplex PCR; TCRdb's table is partial and in-frame only. The profile covers approximately 44,000 clones, with around nine tenths appearing a single time and 0.7% taken by the ten largest. Specimen: CD4+ T cells from peripheral blood mononuclear cells, collected before pregnancy. Receptors originate from a female donor with multiple sclerosis, enrolled in a pregnancy study.

The chain employs TRBV6-1 and TRBJ1-4, with 8 bases matching TRBD1. V lost 4 bases to trimming and J lost 11 bases; unmatched junction nucleotides: 9. Germline V gene data show CDR1 as MNHNS and CDR2 as SASEGT. CDR3 size: 14 residues. CDR3 nucleotide sequence: TGTGCCAGCAGTGTGAGGACAGGGCCAGGTAAACTGTTTTTT. As protein: CASSVRTGPGKLFF.

A single count supports this clone. The chain combines TRBV6-6 with TRBJ2-7; 7 bases fit TRBD2. Germline CDR1 reads MNHNY; CDR2 reads SVGAGI (reference sequence). With 8 bases clipped from V and 4 bases from J, the junction kept 11 bases outside the gene matches. The CDR3 loop spans 14 amino acids. The CDR3 DNA follows: TGTGCCAGCGCGTTGGCGGGAGCAAGATACGAGCAGTACTTC. Amino acid sequence: CASALAGARYEQYF.

The chain is built from TRBV2 and TRBJ2-3, with unresolved D. Trimming shortened V by 2 bases and J by 1 base, and 4 bases separated the two germline ends. The germline CDR1 and CDR2 sequences are SNHLY and FYNNEI. This CDR3 region has 13 residues. CDR3 sequence reads: CASSESGTDTQYF. The CDR3 bases are TGTGCCAGCAGTGAATCGGGCACAGATACGCAGTATTTT.

The table lists this clone with a count of one. The chain uses TRBV28 and TRBJ2-3, with D tentatively TRBD2 (6 bases). This CDR3 has 14 amino acids. Deletions cut 6 bases from V and 0 bases from J, with 10 bases between. Germline values: CDR1 MDHEN, CDR2 SYDVKM. The DNA for the CDR3 is TGTGCCAGCAGCTTCGCGGGAAGCACAGATACGCAGTATTTT. As protein: CASSFAGSTDTQYF.

The chain links TRBV7-9 to TRBJ1-1; perhaps TRBD1 as D (6 bases). The germline V gene encodes CDR1 SEHNR and CDR2 FQNEAQ (reference sequence). Trimming took 5 bases from V and 0 from J, leaving 16 bases between them. The CDR3 covers 16 residues. CDR3 in DNA: TGTGCCAGCAGCCGAAAAAACAGGGACATGAACACTGAAGCTTTCTTT. Protein sequence: CASSRKNRDMNTEAFF. Combining the CDR3 with reference TRBV7-9 and TRBJ1-1 gives the whole variable domain DTGVSQNPRHKITKRGQNVTFRCDPISEHNRLYWYRQTLGQGPEFLTYFQNEAQLEKSRLLSDRFSAERPKGSFSTLEIQRTEQGDSAMYLCASSRKNRDMNTEAFFGQGTRLTVV.

V usage is TRBV6-5 and J usage is TRBJ2-4; D unclear. The V gene's germline CDR1 is MNHEY and CDR2 SVGAGI. V was shortened by 7 bases and J by 0 bases, with 13 bases between the two germline ends. The CDR3 contains 15 residues. As DNA, the CDR3 is TGTGCCAGCACAGACACATCACTAGCCAAAAACATTCAGTACTTC. Translating gives CASTDTSLAKNIQYF.

The V gene is TRBV7-2, the J gene TRBJ2-1; D may be TRBD2 (5 bases). From germline, CDR1 is SGHTA and CDR2 FQGNSA. Trimming cost V 2 bases and J 15 bases, with 14 bases left between them. The CDR3 has 12 residues. The CDR3 DNA is TGTGCCAGCAGCTTAAGCGGAACAAGCCTGTTCTTC. It specifies CASSLSGTSLFF.

This chain links TRBV29-1 with TRBJ1-3, with 8 bases identical to TRBD1. This CDR3 is 13 amino acids long. V lost 4 bases, J lost 3 bases, and 2 bases stayed unmatched. CDR1 and CDR2 (germline): SQVTM, ANQGSEA. The CDR3 nucleotides are TGCAGCGTTGGGACAGGGCATGGAAACACCATATATTTT. It specifies CSVGTGHGNTIYF. The full variable domain, rest sourced from reference TRBV29-1 and TRBJ1-3, is SAVISQKPSRDICQRGTSLTIQCQVDSQVTMMFWYRQQPGQSLTLIATANQGSEATYESGFVIDKFPISRPNLTFSTLTVSNMSPEDSSIYLCSVGTGHGNTIYFGEGSWLTVV.

This clone appeared a few times. The gene calls are TRBV19 and TRBJ1-2; 10 bases are a match to TRBD1. Germline values: CDR1 LNHDA, CDR2 SQIVND (reference sequence). The CDR3 totals 15 residues. V trimming: 6 bases; J trimming: 5 bases; junction bases outside the gene matches: 9. The CDR3 coding sequence is TGTGCCAGTAGCATCTTCCGGGACAGGGGATATGGCTACACCTTC. Encoded protein: CASSIFRDRGYGYTF.

This clone was observed a single time. The rearrangement links TRBV11-2 to TRBJ1-4, with 8 bases matching TRBD1. The germline CDR1 and CDR2 sequences are SGHAT and FQNNGV. This CDR3 has 14 residues. Trimming took 3 bases from V and 3 from J; bases not matched to a gene: 0. For the CDR3, the DNA is TGTGCCAGCAGCTTGGGACAGGCTAATGAAAAACTGTTTTTT. Amino acids: CASSLGQANEKLFF.

This clone was picked up one time. This chain connects TRBV7-2 to TRBJ1-2; 9 positions agree with TRBD1. Germline CDR1 is SGHTA and CDR2 is FQGNSA. The CDR3 consists of 14 residues. J lost 7 bases, V lost 4 bases, and 7 bases had no gene match. CDR3 region: CASSSWTGVGGYTF. The CDR3 coding sequence is TGTGCCAGCAGCTCGTGGACAGGGGTTGGTGGCTACACCTTC. The full variable domain, with the rest looked up from reference TRBV7-2 and TRBJ1-2, is GAGVSQSPSNKVTEKGKDVELRCDPISGHTALYWYRQSLGQGLEFLIYFQGNSAPDKSGLPSDRFSAERTGGSVSTLTIQRTQQEDSAVYLCASSSWTGVGGYTFGSGTRLTVV.

The chain uses TRBV7-8 and TRBJ2-5; 11 bases are shared with TRBD2. V was clipped by 5 bases and J by 5 bases; unmatched bases: 4. Germline CDR1 and CDR2: SGHVS and FQNEAQ. The CDR3 spans 14 residues. The CDR3 DNA reads TGTGCCAGCAGCCTAAGGACTAGCGGGGAGACCCAGTACTTC. It codes for CASSLRTSGETQYF.

The V call is TRBV29-1, the J call TRBJ1-5, with unresolved D. The CDR3 covers 13 residues. V was trimmed by 7 bases and J by 8 bases, leaving 18 bases between them. Germline CDR1 SQVTM, CDR2 ANQGSEA. The CDR3: CSAGEGFREPQHF. The CDR3 region has the DNA TGCAGCGCCGGGGAAGGGTTTCGAGAGCCCCAGCATTTT.

V and J are TRBV6-1 and TRBJ2-1; 7 bases agree with TRBD2. CDR3 size: 15 residues. Per the germline V gene, CDR1 is MNHNS and CDR2 is SASEGT. Trimming at V came to 4 bases and at J to 0 bases, leaving 3 bases not matched to a gene. The CDR3 spells CASSGRGSSYNEQFF. The CDR3 DNA sequence: TGTGCCAGCAGTGGACGCGGGAGCTCCTACAATGAGCAGTTCTTC.

This clone appeared a single time. This chain joins TRBV28 and TRBJ1-3; TRBD1 aligns across 7 bases. Germline CDR1 is MDHEN and CDR2 is SYDVKM. V trimming: 2 bases; J trimming: 4 bases; junction bases outside the gene matches: 5. The CDR3 spans 15 residues. CDR3 nucleotide sequence: TGTGCCAGCAGTTTAGTTAACAGGGGAGGAAACACCATATATTTT. Translating it yields CASSLVNRGGNTIYF.

This clone has only a few counts. The gene calls are TRBV18 and TRBJ1-2; 8 bases agree with TRBD1. The CDR3 extends over 15 amino acids. Germline V gives CDR1 KGHSH, CDR2 LQKENI. The V gene end was trimmed by 1 base and the J gene end by 2 bases; junction bases not matched to a gene: 3. The CDR3 spells CASSPQTGVNYGYTF. The CDR3 DNA is TGTGCCAGCTCACCACAGACAGGGGTCAACTATGGCTACACCTTC.

The genes are TRBV13 and TRBJ2-7; possible D gene TRBD1, 6 bases. V shed 2 bases and J shed 1 base, with 12 bases lying between them. The CDR3 length is 15 residues. Germline-derived CDR1 and CDR2 are PRHDT and FYEKMQ (reference sequence). CDR3 in DNA: TGTGCCAGCAGCTTACGACAGGTAGCTTCCTACGAGCAGTACTTC. Its protein product is CASSLRQVASYEQYF.

The CDR3: CASSVSPGTGSYEQYF. CDR3 bases: TGTGCCAGCAGCGTATCCCCCGGGACAGGATCTTACGAGCAGTACTTC. The chain links TRBV9 to TRBJ2-7; 8 bases line up with TRBD1. Germline V gene sequence: CDR1 SGDLS, CDR2 YYNGEE. With V trimmed by 1 base and J by 4 bases, 10 bases remained unmatched. The CDR3 totals 16 residues.

The CDR3 reads CASSMRQLDGYTF. In nucleotides, the CDR3 is TGTGCCAGTAGTATGCGACAGTTAGATGGCTACACCTTC. This chain uses TRBV19 with TRBJ1-2; maybe TRBD1 (5 bases). The CDR3 is 13 amino acids. In germline, CDR1 is LNHDA, CDR2 SQIVND (reference sequence). The V and J ends lost 3 bases and 6 bases respectively, with 11 bases between them.

The chain employs TRBV5-1 and TRBJ2-1; 8 bases fit TRBD2. There are 16 residues in the CDR3. Trimming took 0 bases from V and 4 from J; bases not matched to a gene: 6. CDR1 is SGHRS, CDR2 YFSETQ, per germline. This CDR3 is CASSLGRLAYYNEQFF. The CDR3 DNA sequence: TGCGCCAGCAGCTTGGGACGACTAGCGTATTACAATGAGCAGTTCTTC.

This chain joins TRBV10-3 and TRBJ2-2; D is ambiguous. From germline, CDR1 is ENHRY and CDR2 SYGVKD. V shed 7 bases and J shed 4 bases, with 13 bases lying between them. CDR3 length: 14 amino acids. The CDR3 bases are TGTGCCATCAAGATTTCGGGTGTCACCGGGGAGCTGTTTTTT. Its translation: CAIKISGVTGELFF.

The chain joins TRBV7-8 to TRBJ1-1; D might be TRBD1 (6 bases). The germline V gene has CDR1 SGHVS and CDR2 FQNEAQ. The V gene lost 4 bases and the J gene lost 3 bases, with 15 bases spanning the gap. The CDR3 extends over 15 amino acids. The CDR3 loop is CASSSSTGTYTEAFF. CDR3 coding DNA: TGTGCCAGCAGCTCATCGACAGGAACTTACACTGAAGCTTTCTTT.

The sample holds one count of this clone. The J gene is TRBJ1-2, the V gene TRBV14, with 7 bases that match TRBD1. The germline V gene encodes CDR1 SGHDN and CDR2 FVKESK. The CDR3 has 13 amino acids. The junction had 8 bases not matched to a gene; V was cut back by 5 bases and J by 8 bases. CDR3 coding DNA: TGTGCCAGCAGCACTCGACAGGGTACGGGCTACACCTTC. This sequence encodes CASSTRQGTGYTF.

The V and J genes are TRBV10-3 and TRBJ2-1, with 12 bases fitting TRBD2. The CDR3 spans 18 residues. Per the germline V gene, CDR1 is ENHRY and CDR2 is SYGVKD. Trimming removed 5 bases from V and 0 bases from J; junction bases left unmatched: 8. As DNA, the CDR3 is TGTGCCATCAGTCTATCTAGCGGGGGGGCTGTCTCCTACAATGAGCAGTTCTTC. This translates into CAISLSSGGAVSYNEQFF.

This chain joins TRBV15 and TRBJ2-5, with 11 nucleotides matching TRBD1. CDR3 length: 16 amino acids. CDR1 and CDR2 (germline): LNHNV, YYDKDF (reference sequence). J gave up 1 base and V 4 bases, and 5 bases lay outside the gene matches. The CDR3 nucleotides read TGTGCCACCAGCAACGGACAGGGGGCCTCCCAAGAGACCCAGTACTTC. It is translated as CATSNGQGASQETQYF.

This chain uses TRBV2 with TRBJ2-1; 7 bases agree with TRBD2. The V segment lost 4 bases and the J segment 6 bases; nucleotides outside the gene matches: 9. This CDR3 has 15 amino acids. From germline, CDR1 is SNHLY and CDR2 FYNNEI. CDR3 in amino acids: CASSGPGGVRNEQFF. The CDR3 DNA reads as TGTGCCAGCAGTGGGCCGGGGGGAGTACGCAATGAGCAGTTCTTC.

The chain recombines TRBV7-2 with TRBJ1-3; no clear D. CDR3 size: 14 residues. From germline, CDR1 is SGHTA and CDR2 FQGNSA. V was pared by 2 bases and J by 0 bases, with 5 bases between. The CDR3 DNA reads as TGTGCCAGCAGCTTATTCTTCTCTGGAAACACCATATATTTT. Amino acid sequence: CASSLFFSGNTIYF. The full variable domain, rest sourced from reference TRBV7-2 and TRBJ1-3, is GAGVSQSPSNKVTEKGKDVELRCDPISGHTALYWYRQSLGQGLEFLIYFQGNSAPDKSGLPSDRFSAERTGGSVSTLTIQRTQQEDSAVYLCASSLFFSGNTIYFGEGSWLTVV.

This rearrangement joins TRBV29-1 to TRBJ1-1; weak D call: TRBD1 (6 bases). From germline, CDR1 is SQVTM and CDR2 ANQGSEA. This CDR3 is 12 amino acids long. V lost 5 bases, J lost 3 bases, and 10 bases lay in between. CDR3 protein: CSVTGQHTEAFF. The CDR3 region has the DNA TGCAGCGTTACCGGACAGCACACTGAAGCTTTCTTT.

V and J are TRBV5-1 and TRBJ1-3; D is perhaps TRBD1 (5 bases). The CDR3 sequence is 14 residues long. Germline loops: CDR1 SGHRS, CDR2 YFSETQ. Trimming removed 0 bases from V and 4 bases from J, with 8 bases in between. CDR3 nucleotide sequence: TGCGCCAGCAGCTTGGCAGGGCGCGGAAACACCATATATTTT. Protein: CASSLAGRGNTIYF.

V and J are TRBV5-1 and TRBJ2-4; 11 bases line up with TRBD2. J lost 1 base, V lost 0 bases, and 18 bases had no gene match. The CDR3 consists of 22 residues. Germline-derived CDR1 and CDR2 are SGHRS and YFSETQ. The CDR3, as DNA: TGCGCCAGCAGCTTGGGTACACCGAATAGGGCTAGCGGGAGGTTGGCCAAAAACATTCAGTACTTC. Translation: CASSLGTPNRASGRLAKNIQYF.